A single sample gave rise to the 13 T cell receptor beta chains below, sequenced in a study of T cell repertoires in cytomegalovirus infection. Their specific antigens are unknown. In TCRdb, the reads were re-called with MiXCR into one record per CDR3 protein. The data contain tens of thousands of distinct CDR3 sequences, approximately 24% of them singletons. Material: PBMCs, sequenced either directly or after in vitro stimulation (not recorded which). The receptor source for this set is a human donor in good health (CMV status not recorded). Some clones in this sample may be carry-over from other donors' samples.

The V call is TRBV6-1, the J call TRBJ2-7; no clear D. The CDR3 is 13 amino acids. Germline loops: CDR1 MNHNS, CDR2 SASEGT. V was clipped by 7 bases and J by 2 bases, with 12 bases between them. The CDR3 DNA reads TGTGCCAGCAAAAGGACGGTAACCTACGAGCAGTACTTC. Translated, it gives CASKRTVTYEQYF.

In its sample, this clonotype was seen many times. The gene calls are TRBV7-6 and TRBJ2-2; 11 positions agree with TRBD2. In germline, CDR1 is SGHVS, CDR2 FNYEAQ. The CDR3 runs to 16 residues. V shed 1 base, J shed 6 bases, and the junction held 4 bases outside the gene matches. The CDR3 here is CASSLVLAGGPGELFF. The CDR3 coding sequence is TGTGCCAGCAGCTTAGTGCTAGCGGGAGGTCCCGGGGAGCTGTTTTTT.

This clonotype was counted many times. This sequence joins TRBV6-5 and TRBJ1-1; a weak D match, TRBD1 (6 bases). V was shortened by 4 bases and J by 5 bases, with 14 bases between the two germline ends. This CDR3 comprises 14 residues. The germline gives CDR1 MNHEY, CDR2 SVGAGI. The CDR3 loop reads CASSLTGRGTEAFF. The CDR3 DNA follows: TGTGCCAGCAGTTTAACAGGGAGGGGGACTGAAGCTTTCTTT.

This clonotype was seen only a few times. V is TRBV6-2 or TRBV6-3 and J is TRBJ2-1; TRBD2 matches at 7 bases. The CDR3 is made up of 13 amino acids. CDR1 and CDR2 from the germline V gene are MNHEY and SVGEGT. V lost 5 bases and J lost 15; bases outside the gene matches: 13. The CDR3 protein is CASSNPLGTTGFF. The CDR3, as DNA: TGTGCCAGCAGTAACCCCCTGGGGACTACGGGGTTCTTC.

This clonotype was observed a handful of times. The CDR3 DNA is TGTGCCAGCAGTTGGGACAACCCACGGAGCTCTGGGGCCAACGTCCTGACTTTC. This encodes CASSWDNPRSSGANVLTF. J is TRBJ2-6 and V is TRBV6-1; tentatively, D is TRBD1 (6 bases). Germline values: CDR1 MNHNS, CDR2 SASEGT. The CDR3 runs 18 residues. Trimming shortened V by 5 bases and J by 0 bases, and 17 bases separated the two germline ends.

This clonotype was seen a few times. This CDR3 is CASSLATGGNTIYF. CDR3 coding DNA: TGTGCCAGCAGCTTAGCGACAGGGGGAAACACCATATATTTT. The rearrangement uses TRBV7-2 and TRBJ1-3, with 7 bases that match TRBD1. The ends lost 0 bases at V and 4 bases at J; junction bases unmatched: 0. The CDR3 is 14 amino acids. The germline gives CDR1 SGHTA, CDR2 FQGNSA.

This clonotype was seen at least ten times. The DNA of the CDR3 is TGTGCCACCACTCCACTAGCGGGCCTCTACAATGAGCAGTTCTTC. It encodes CATTPLAGLYNEQFF. The chain combines TRBV2 with TRBJ2-1; TRBD2 aligns across 9 bases. The CDR3 loop spans 15 amino acids. The germline gives CDR1 SNHLY, CDR2 FYNNEI. With V trimmed by 10 bases and J by 3 bases, 10 bases remained unmatched.

The J gene is TRBJ2-1, the V gene TRBV6-2 or TRBV6-3, with 8 bases fitting TRBD2. Trimming cost V 6 bases and J 9 bases; bases outside gene matches: 13. The CDR3 spans 15 residues. Germline V gene sequence: CDR1 MNHEY, CDR2 SVGEGT. CDR3 nucleotide sequence: TGTGCCAGCAGCCTCGAGGGACTAGGGTATACTGAGCAGTTCTTC. Its translation: CASSLEGLGYTEQFF.

The rearrangement links TRBV7-6 to TRBJ2-5, with 7 bases identical to TRBD2. J was trimmed by 4 bases and V by 2 bases; bases with no gene match: 10. CDR1 and CDR2 from the germline V gene are SGHVS and FNYEAQ. CDR3 length: 16 residues. CDR3 coding DNA: TGTGCCAGCAGCTTAATGGGGGAGGGCCCAGGAGAGACCCAGTACTTC. It codes for CASSLMGEGPGETQYF.

This clonotype was seen only a few times. The CDR3 bases are TGTGCCAGCAGTAGAGGCGGTCGTGAGCAGTTCTTC. This gives the protein CASSRGGREQFF. The V gene is TRBV7-2, the J gene TRBJ2-1, with D unresolved. This CDR3 has 12 amino acids. V was trimmed by 6 bases and J by 9 bases, leaving 12 bases between them. CDR1 and CDR2 (germline): SGHTA, FQGNSA.

This clonotype was seen ten or more times. The V and J genes are TRBV12-3 or TRBV12-4 and TRBJ1-2; D is unresolved. V lost 3 bases, J lost 0 bases, and 11 bases lay in between. This CDR3 spans 15 amino acids. CDR3 loop: CASSFLQYSNYGYTF. The CDR3 nucleotides read TGTGCCAGCAGTTTCTTGCAGTATTCTAACTATGGCTACACCTTC.

This chain links TRBV24-1 with TRBJ1-4; no clear D gene. V lost 2 bases, J lost 6 bases, and 15 bases lay in between. The CDR3 is 16 amino acids. In germline, CDR1 is KGHDR, CDR2 SFDVKD. CDR3 in amino acids: CATSDSRTLRDEKLFF. The CDR3, as DNA: TGTGCCACCAGTGATTCCCGAACTCTAAGGGATGAAAAACTGTTTTTT.

The chain combines TRBV4-3 with TRBJ2-1; D not certain. V was shortened by 0 bases and J by 0 bases, with 6 bases between the two germline ends. Germline CDR1 LGHNA, CDR2 YSLEER. The CDR3 has 15 amino acids. The CDR3 sequence: CASSQDRSSYNEQFF. CDR3 bases: TGCGCCAGCAGCCAAGACAGGAGCTCCTACAATGAGCAGTTCTTC.